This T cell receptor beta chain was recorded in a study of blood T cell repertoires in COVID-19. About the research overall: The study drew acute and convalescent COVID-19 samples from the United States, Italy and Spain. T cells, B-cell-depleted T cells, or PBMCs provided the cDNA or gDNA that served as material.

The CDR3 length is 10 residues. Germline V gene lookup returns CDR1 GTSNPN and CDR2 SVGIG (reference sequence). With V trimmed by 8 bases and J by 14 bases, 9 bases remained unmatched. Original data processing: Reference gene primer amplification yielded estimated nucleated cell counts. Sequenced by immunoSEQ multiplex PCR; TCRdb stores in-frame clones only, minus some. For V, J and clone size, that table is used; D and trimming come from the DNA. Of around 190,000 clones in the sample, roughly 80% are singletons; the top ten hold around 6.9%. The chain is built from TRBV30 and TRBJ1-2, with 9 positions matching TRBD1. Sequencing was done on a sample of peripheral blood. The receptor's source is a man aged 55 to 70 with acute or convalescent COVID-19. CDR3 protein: CAGQGPPITF. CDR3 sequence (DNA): TGTGCCGGACAGGGGCCTCCTATAACCTTC.